The following is a TCR beta chain sequence with its context. Its target is not known. Data came from immunoSEQ multiplex PCR; TCRdb stores just in-frame clones and leaves some out. The data show roughly 96,000 clones, 80% to 90% seen once. The sample is drawn from a study of T cell responses to AZD1222 COVID-19 vaccine. Study outcomes and limitations: Spike-specific TCR breadth and depth grew following two AZD1222 doses.

Here the sequenced sample was peripheral blood, taken on day 0 of AZD1222 vaccination. This sequence originates from an adult in good health.

The CDR3 is CASSQGSSPNTEAFF. In DNA form, the CDR3 reads TGTGCCAGCAGCCAAGGGTCCAGCCCGAACACTGAAGCTTTCTTT. The rearrangement uses TRBV3-1 (or the pseudogene TRBV3-2) and TRBJ1-1; D ambiguous. V lost 1 base and J 1 base, leaving 10 bases between the germline ends. Germline values: CDR1 LGHDT, CDR2 YNNKEL (reference sequence). CDR3 length: 15 residues.